A selection of T cell receptor beta chains follows, all from one sample in a study of blood T cell repertoires in COVID-19. Sequenced by immunoSEQ multiplex PCR; TCRdb stores in-frame clones only, minus some. The sample has roughly 340,000 clones, 80% to 90% seen once. Source material: peripheral blood. These receptors originate from a woman aged 45-60 years with COVID-19, enrolled during active disease. CDR3s include the opening cysteine and the closing phenylalanine or tryptophan. D genes are given only for firm matches. Where a row states a size, it is once, few, many or the class of an expanded clone; other rows omit it.

j_call v_call clone_size d_call cdr3_aa cdr3_nt
TRBJ1-2 TRBV9 NA TRBD1 CASSPDRVVGYTF TGTGCCAGCAGCCCGGACAGGGTCGTTGGCTACACCTTC
TRBJ2-1 TRBV9 NA TRBD1 CASSVVPGGYEQFF TGTGCCAGCAGCGTAGTCCCAGGGGGCTATGAGCAGTTCTTC
TRBJ1-2 TRBV3-1/TRBV3-2 NA TRBD1 CASSPQLPDRAYGYTF TGTGCCAGCAGCCCCCAGCTTCCCGACAGGGCGTATGGCTACACCTTC
TRBJ2-7 TRBV6-5 NA NA CASRLPGNEQYF TGTGCCAGCAGATTGCCGGGGAACGAGCAGTACTTC
TRBJ2-7 TRBV10-1 NA TRBD1 CASSVGQSYEQYF TGCGCCAGCAGTGTGGGACAGAGCTACGAGCAGTACTTC
TRBJ2-1 TRBV7-8 once TRBD2 CASSPRTSNNEQFF TGTGCCAGCAGCCCCCGGACTAGCAACAATGAGCAGTTCTTC
TRBJ2-3 TRBV2 NA TRBD2 CASSEALLAGGYPSTDTQYF TGTGCCAGCAGTGAAGCGCTTCTTGCGGGAGGGTATCCGAGCACAGATACGCAGTATTTT
TRBJ1-1 TRBV30 NA TRBD1 CAWSPPDRGYAEAFF TGTGCCTGGAGTCCCCCGGACAGGGGTTACGCTGAAGCTTTCTTT
TRBJ1-5 TRBV19 NA NA CASSIIGDNQPQHF TGTGCCAGTAGTATAATAGGAGACAATCAGCCCCAGCATTTT
TRBJ2-1 TRBV4-2 NA NA CASSQGTEDEQFF TGTGCCAGCAGCCAAGGGACGGAGGATGAGCAGTTCTTC
TRBJ2-1 TRBV10-3 NA TRBD2 CAISAQREFNEQFF TGTGCCATCAGTGCCCAGCGGGAGTTCAATGAGCAGTTCTTC
TRBJ2-1 TRBV5-1 once NA CASSLGQGYFHEQFF TGCGCCAGCAGCTTGGGTCAGGGTTATTTCCATGAGCAGTTCTTC
TRBJ1-2 TRBV6-2/TRBV6-3 NA NA CASSYSDILYGYTF TGTGCCAGCAGTTACTCGGACATTCTCTATGGCTACACCTTC
TRBJ1-5 TRBV27 NA TRBD1 CASSLTGASNQPQHF TGTGCCAGCAGTTTAACAGGGGCAAGCAATCAGCCCCAGCATTTT
TRBJ2-5 TRBV2 NA TRBD2 CASRGTSGQETQYF TGTGCCAGCAGGGGGACTAGCGGACAAGAGACCCAGTACTTC
TRBJ2-1 TRBV3-1/TRBV3-2 once NA CASSLRPTYNEQFF TGTGCCAGCAGTCTCAGGCCCACCTACAATGAGCAGTTCTTC
TRBJ1-1 TRBV18 NA NA CASSPPVQMNTEAFF TGTGCCAGCTCACCACCGGTTCAGATGAACACTGAAGCTTTCTTT
TRBJ2-2 TRBV7-9 NA TRBD1 CASSSETGLNTGELFF TGTGCCAGCAGCTCAGAGACAGGGTTAAACACCGGGGAGCTGTTTTTT
TRBJ1-6 TRBV4-3 NA NA CASSHDYGEGRTYNSPLHF TGCGCCAGCAGCCATGACTACGGGGAGGGGAGGACCTATAATTCACCCCTCCACTTT
TRBJ2-7 TRBV19 NA TRBD2 CASSILGTSGTSYEQYF TGTGCCAGTAGTATCCTCGGGACTAGCGGGACGTCCTACGAGCAGTACTTC
TRBJ1-2 TRBV4-2 NA TRBD1 CASSQFEGTGGAYGYTF TGTGCCAGCAGCCAATTCGAAGGGACAGGGGGCGCATATGGCTACACCTTC
TRBJ1-4 TRBV19 NA TRBD1 CASRPGQGVTGNEKLFF TGTGCCAGTAGACCGGGACAGGGGGTGACGGGTAATGAAAAACTGTTTTTT
TRBJ1-6 TRBV6-5 NA TRBD1 CASRDRHNSPLHF TGTGCCAGCCGGGACAGGCATAATTCACCCCTCCACTTT
TRBJ1-4 TRBV7-9 NA NA CASSGLLIGNEKLFF TGTGCCAGCAGCGGACTGCTAATCGGGAATGAAAAACTGTTTTTT
TRBJ2-2 TRBV4-1 NA TRBD1 CASSQGQGSGTGELFF TGCGCCAGCAGCCAGGGACAGGGGTCGGGCACCGGGGAGCTGTTTTTT
TRBJ1-2 TRBV18 NA NA CASSPGAAGYTF TGTGCCAGCTCACCTGGGGCAGCTGGCTACACCTTC
TRBJ1-1 TRBV30 NA TRBD1 CASPKGQGVPEAFF TGTGCCTCCCCAAAGGGACAGGGGGTACCTGAAGCTTTCTTT
TRBJ2-5 TRBV30 NA TRBD2 CAWSPGTSQETQYF TGTGCCTGGAGCCCCGGGACTAGCCAGGAGACCCAGTACTTC
TRBJ1-1 TRBV5-1 NA TRBD1 CASSSRDSKMNTEAFF TGCGCCAGCAGCTCCCGGGACAGTAAGATGAACACTGAAGCTTTCTTT
TRBJ2-7 TRBV7-6 NA TRBD2 CASSLVSTSGMYEQYF TGTGCCAGCAGCTTAGTATCAACTAGCGGGATGTACGAGCAGTACTTC
TRBJ2-7 TRBV19 NA TRBD2 CASSRTSGRWHEQYF TGTGCCAGTAGTAGGACTAGCGGGAGATGGCACGAGCAGTACTTC
TRBJ2-3 TRBV7-3 NA TRBD2 CASSRDYTDTQYF TGTGCCAGCAGTCGGGACTACACAGATACGCAGTATTTT
TRBJ2-3 TRBV7-2 NA NA CASSLMVGGAGQQNTQYF TGTGCCAGCAGCTTAATGGTGGGGGGGGCAGGGCAGCAAAATACGCAGTATTTT
TRBJ1-2 TRBV19 NA NA CASRNTGSYGYTF TGTGCCAGTAGAAATACAGGGTCCTATGGCTACACCTTC
TRBJ1-3 TRBV2 NA TRBD1 CAADRLGNTIYF TGTGCCGCGGACAGGCTTGGAAACACCATATATTTT
TRBJ2-7 TRBV9 few TRBD1 CASSVDSGTGVFDEQYF TGTGCCAGCAGCGTTGATTCCGGGACAGGGGTTTTCGACGAGCAGTACTTC
TRBJ2-2 TRBV3-1/TRBV3-2 NA NA CASSQDSRLRTGELFF TGTGCCAGCAGCCAAGATTCCAGGTTACGCACCGGGGAGCTGTTTTTT
TRBJ1-1 TRBV6-5 NA NA CAVQRQSMNTEAFF TGTGCCGTGCAGAGACAGAGCATGAACACTGAAGCTTTCTTT
TRBJ1-1 TRBV7-6 NA NA CASSRDWNTEAFF TGTGCCAGCAGCCGAGACTGGAACACTGAAGCTTTCTTT
TRBJ2-1 TRBV10-3 once NA CASARQSSYNEQFF TGTGCCTCGGCCAGGCAGAGCTCCTACAATGAGCAGTTCTTC
TRBJ2-5 TRBV9 NA TRBD2 CASSVSGGRGETQYF TGTGCCAGCAGCGTAAGCGGGGGGCGAGGAGAGACCCAGTACTTC
TRBJ2-6 TRBV30 NA NA CAWSPPLSGANVLTF TGTGCCTGGAGTCCCCCTTTGTCTGGGGCCAACGTCCTGACTTTC
TRBJ1-5 TRBV3-1/TRBV3-2 NA NA CASSQDRQGSQPQHF TGTGCCAGCAGCCAAGATCGGCAGGGCTCTCAGCCCCAGCATTTT
TRBJ1-1 TRBV6-5 once NA CATTSSGYTEAFF TGTGCCACCACGAGCTCGGGGTACACTGAAGCTTTCTTT
TRBJ1-1 TRBV3-1/TRBV3-2 NA NA CASSLPGGAEAFF TGTGCCAGCAGCCTCCCGGGGGGTGCTGAAGCTTTCTTT
TRBJ2-7 TRBV6-6 NA TRBD1 CASSYSFMTRGYEQYF TGTGCCAGCAGTTACTCGTTCATGACCAGGGGGTACGAGCAGTACTTC
TRBJ2-7 TRBV5-4 NA NA CASSPGQTYEQYF TGTGCCAGCAGCCCGGGACAAACCTACGAGCAGTACTTC
TRBJ2-1 TRBV19 once NA CASRGVGGNEQFF TGTGCCAGTAGAGGAGTGGGAGGCAATGAGCAGTTCTTC
TRBJ2-2 TRBV5-4 NA TRBD1 CASSPGQIHNTGELFF TGTGCCAGCAGCCCGGGACAGATTCATAACACCGGGGAGCTGTTTTTT
TRBJ1-2 TRBV7-2 NA TRBD1 CASSLGSGQGANYGYTF TGTGCCAGCAGCTTAGGGTCGGGACAGGGCGCTAACTATGGCTACACCTTC
TRBJ1-4 TRBV7-9 NA NA CASSSSGQYNEKLFF TGTGCCAGCAGTTCCAGTGGACAGTATAATGAAAAACTGTTTTTT
TRBJ2-1 TRBV7-9 NA NA CASSSDRGRNNEQFF TGTGCCAGCAGCTCTGATAGGGGTCGGAACAATGAGCAGTTCTTC
TRBJ2-1 TRBV5-1 NA TRBD2 CASSFLSGAGVPYNEQFF TGCGCCAGCAGCTTTTTAAGCGGAGCGGGAGTCCCCTACAATGAGCAGTTCTTC